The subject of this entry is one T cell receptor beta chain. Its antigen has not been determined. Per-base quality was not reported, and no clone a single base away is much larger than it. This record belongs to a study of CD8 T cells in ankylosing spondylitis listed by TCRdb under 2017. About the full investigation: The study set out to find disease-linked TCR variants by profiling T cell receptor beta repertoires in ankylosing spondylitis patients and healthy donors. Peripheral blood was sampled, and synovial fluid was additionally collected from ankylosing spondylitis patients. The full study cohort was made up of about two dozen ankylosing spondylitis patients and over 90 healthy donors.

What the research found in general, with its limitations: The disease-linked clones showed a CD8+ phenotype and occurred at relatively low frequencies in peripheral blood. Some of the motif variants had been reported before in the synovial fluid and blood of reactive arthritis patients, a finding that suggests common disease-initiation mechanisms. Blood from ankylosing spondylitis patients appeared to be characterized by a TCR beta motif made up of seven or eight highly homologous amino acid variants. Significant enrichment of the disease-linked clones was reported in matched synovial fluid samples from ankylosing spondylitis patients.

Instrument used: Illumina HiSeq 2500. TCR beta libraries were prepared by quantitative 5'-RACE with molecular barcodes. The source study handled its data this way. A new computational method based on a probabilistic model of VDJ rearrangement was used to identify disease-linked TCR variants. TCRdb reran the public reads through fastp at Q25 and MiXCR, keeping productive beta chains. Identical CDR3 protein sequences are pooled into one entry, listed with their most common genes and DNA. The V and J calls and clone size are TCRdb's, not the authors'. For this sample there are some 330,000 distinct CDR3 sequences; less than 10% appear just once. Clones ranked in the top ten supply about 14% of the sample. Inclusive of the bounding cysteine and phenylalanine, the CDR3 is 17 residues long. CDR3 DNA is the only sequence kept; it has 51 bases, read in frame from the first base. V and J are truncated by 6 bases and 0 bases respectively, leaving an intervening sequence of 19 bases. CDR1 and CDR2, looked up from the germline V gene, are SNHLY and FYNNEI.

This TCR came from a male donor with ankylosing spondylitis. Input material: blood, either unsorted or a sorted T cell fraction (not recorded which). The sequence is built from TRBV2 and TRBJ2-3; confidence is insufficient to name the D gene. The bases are TGTGCCAGCAGCCCCCCCTGGGGTCGGGCTAGCACAGATACGCAGTATTTT. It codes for CASSPPWGRASTDTQYF.